Below are 21 T cell receptor beta chains sequenced from a single sample in a study of shared clonotypes between healthy human individuals. TCRdb's table, derived via immunoSEQ multiplex PCR, lists solely in-frame clones and lacks some. The sample holds a few million clones, about 92% seen once. Material: naive CD4+ T cells sorted from blood. Subset described: CD45RA+ positively selected. The receptor source for this set is a man aged 18 to 29 in good health.

The V and J genes are TRBV2 and TRBJ2-1; no definite D call. This CDR3 has 13 amino acids. Germline lookup yields CDR1 SNHLY and CDR2 FYNNEI. CDR3 loop: CATNSMIVDEQFF. As DNA, the CDR3 is TGTGCAACCAACTCGATGATAGTCGATGAGCAGTTCTTC.

This chain uses TRBV30 with TRBJ2-3; 15 bases line up with TRBD2. The V gene's germline CDR1 is GTSNPN and CDR2 SVGIG (reference sequence). V was clipped by 2 bases and J by 5 bases; unmatched bases: 8. This CDR3 region has 17 residues. The CDR3 bases are TGTGCCTGGAGTCTCGGACTAGCGGGGGGGCCTGTAGATACGCAGTATTTT. Translated, it gives CAWSLGLAGGPVDTQYF.

The CDR3 here is CASSSATINTQYF. For the CDR3, the DNA is TGTGCCAGCAGCTCAGCGACTATAAATACGCAGTATTTT. The chain couples TRBV7-6 to TRBJ2-3; a possible D gene is TRBD2 (5 bases). The V gene's germline CDR1 is SGHVS and CDR2 FNYEAQ. V lost 4 bases and J 7 bases, leaving 12 bases between the germline ends. This CDR3 has 13 residues. Looking up the rest from reference TRBV7-6 and TRBJ2-3 gives the full variable domain: GAGVSQSPRYKVTKRGQDVALRCDPISGHVSLYWYRQALGQGPEFLTYFNYEAQQDKSGLPNDRFSAERPEGSISTLTIQRTEQRDSAMYRCASSSATINTQYFGPGTRLTVL.

The rearrangement uses TRBV6-6 and TRBJ1-1; possible D gene TRBD1, 5 bases. The CDR3 runs to 13 residues. The V end lost 2 bases, the J end lost 6 bases, and 10 bases lay between the germline ends. Germline V gene lookup returns CDR1 MNHNY and CDR2 SVGAGI (reference sequence). CDR3 region: CASSYRGGSEAFF. CDR3 sequence (DNA): TGTGCCAGCAGTTACCGGGGGGGTTCTGAAGCTTTCTTT.

In this sample, this clone turned up once. This rearrangement joins TRBV7-2 to TRBJ2-7; D may match TRBD1 or TRBD2 (5 bases each). CDR3 length: 17 amino acids. V was pared by 5 bases and J by 0 bases, with 20 bases between. Germline V gene sequence: CDR1 SGHTA, CDR2 FQGNSA. DNA of the CDR3: TGTGCCAGCAGCGAGGCGAACTGGGACGGTGTCTCCTACGAGCAGTACTTC. Protein: CASSEANWDGVSYEQYF.

This clone was seen once. V gene TRBV10-3 combines with J gene TRBJ2-1; the D gene is possibly TRBD2 (6 bases). CDR1 and CDR2 (germline): ENHRY, SYGVKD. The CDR3 has 12 amino acids. Trimming took off 6 bases at V and 5 bases at J, with 8 bases between the two ends. CDR3 sequence (DNA): TGTGCCATCAGGGGACTCGACAATGAGCAGTTCTTC. Amino acids: CAIRGLDNEQFF.

The gene calls are TRBV28 and TRBJ1-5; D gene ambiguous. There are 16 residues in the CDR3. The germline gives CDR1 MDHEN, CDR2 SYDVKM. V lost 3 bases and J lost 4, with 16 bases in between. The CDR3 is CASSFPFGRPNQPQHF. Here the CDR3 DNA reads TGTGCCAGCAGTTTCCCGTTTGGCAGGCCTAATCAGCCCCAGCATTTT.

For this clone: Different DNA sequences within this sample yield the same CDR3. The V gene is TRBV5-1, the J gene TRBJ2-3; the match to TRBD2 covers 9 bases. This CDR3 contains 16 residues. Germline CDR1 is SGHRS and CDR2 is YFSETQ. The junction had 2 bases not matched to a gene; V was cut back by 0 bases and J by 0 bases. This CDR3 reads CASSLGLAGSTDTQYF. The CDR3, as DNA: TGCGCCAGCAGCTTGGGCCTAGCGGGAAGCACAGATACGCAGTATTTT. The complete variable domain, with remaining parts taken from reference TRBV5-1 and TRBJ2-3, reads KAGVTQTPRYLIKTRGQQVTLSCSPISGHRSVSWYQQTPGQGLQFLFEYFSETQRNKGNFPGRFSGRQFSNSRSEMNVSTLELGDSALYLCASSLGLAGSTDTQYFGPGTRLTVL.

The gene calls are TRBV30 and TRBJ1-5; 8 nucleotides match TRBD1. The CDR3 extends over 14 amino acids. Trimming cost V 1 base and J 1 base; bases outside gene matches: 0. Germline CDR1 reads GTSNPN; CDR2 reads SVGIG (reference sequence). CDR3 nucleotides: TGTGCCTGGAGTGGGGACAGGAGCAATCAGCCCCAGCATTTT. Translating it yields CAWSGDRSNQPQHF.

Turning to this clone: This sample includes further DNA sequences coding for the same CDR3. This sequence joins TRBV10-3 and TRBJ1-1; the match to TRBD1 covers 10 bases. Germline V CDR1 and CDR2: ENHRY, SYGVKD. The CDR3 is made up of 14 amino acids. V gave up 2 bases and J gave up 5 bases; unmatched junction bases: 2. CDR3 region: CAISEGQGGTEAFF. The CDR3 nucleotides are TGTGCCATCAGTGAGGGACAGGGGGGAACTGAAGCTTTCTTT.

In this sample, this clone turned up once. This rearrangement joins TRBV6-4 to TRBJ2-1, with D perhaps matching TRBD1 or TRBD2 (6 bases each). The CDR3 extends over 14 amino acids. The germline V gene has CDR1 MRHNA and CDR2 SNTAGT. V lost 5 bases to trimming and J lost 0 bases, with 8 bases between them. The DNA of the CDR3 is TGTGCCAGCAGTAGGGGGGACTCCTACAATGAGCAGTTCTTC. This gives the protein CASSRGDSYNEQFF.

The chain joins TRBV18 to TRBJ1-6; D unresolved. The CDR3 extends over 16 amino acids. The ends were cut back, 2 bases at V and 9 bases at J, with 17 bases in the middle. The germline gives CDR1 KGHSH, CDR2 LQKENI. The CDR3 DNA reads as TGTGCCAGCTCACCATCGGGCGGAGTCCCCTTTTCACCCCTCCACTTT. Protein product: CASSPSGGVPFSPLHF. Looking up the rest from reference TRBV18 and TRBJ1-6 gives the full variable domain: NAGVMQNPRHLVRRRGQEARLRCSPMKGHSHVYWYRQLPEEGLKFMVYLQKENIIDESGMPKERFSAEFPKEGPSILRIQQVVRGDSAAYFCASSPSGGVPFSPLHFGNGTRLTVT.

The genes are TRBV19 and TRBJ2-7; the D gene is possibly TRBD2 (5 bases). CDR1 and CDR2 from the germline V gene are LNHDA and SQIVND (reference sequence). Trimming left V 5 bases short and J 5 bases short, with 13 bases between. This CDR3 is built from 13 residues. Here the CDR3 reads CASSVGRRDEQYF. The DNA of the CDR3 is TGTGCCAGTAGTGTGGGTCGGCGGGACGAGCAGTACTTC.

V and J are TRBV4-3 and TRBJ1-1; D may be TRBD1 (6 bases). Germline lookup yields CDR1 LGHNA and CDR2 YSLEER. There are 18 residues in the CDR3. V dropped 3 bases and J dropped 7 bases, with 27 bases sitting between them. The CDR3 region has the DNA TGCGCCAGCAGCCACCCGCCAGGGGATAATAAGAGGTTTGGTGAAGCTTTCTTT. Translated, it gives CASSHPPGDNKRFGEAFF.

CDR3 in amino acids: CASSPPLGQGAGETQYF. The CDR3 coding sequence is TGTGCCAGCTCACCACCCCTGGGACAGGGGGCCGGAGAGACCCAGTACTTC. The chain uses TRBV18 and TRBJ2-5, with TRBD1 matching 12 bases. This CDR3 comprises 17 residues. Germline values: CDR1 KGHSH, CDR2 LQKENI. V gave up 0 bases and J gave up 4 bases; unmatched junction bases: 6.

The chain joins TRBV2 to TRBJ2-5; 13 nucleotides match TRBD2. The CDR3 length is 18 residues. Per germline, CDR1 SNHLY and CDR2 FYNNEI. J gave up 2 bases and V 6 bases, and 12 bases lay outside the gene matches. CDR3: CASSYSAALAGGQETQYF. CDR3 DNA sequence: TGTGCCAGCAGCTATAGCGCCGCACTAGCGGGGGGGCAAGAGACCCAGTACTTC.

The V gene is TRBV29-1, the J gene TRBJ2-3, with D possibly TRBD1 on 5 matching bases. V was trimmed by 5 bases and J by 3 bases, leaving 21 bases between them. Germline V CDR1 and CDR2: SQVTM, ANQGSEA. This CDR3 has 16 residues. The chain's CDR3 is CSVSPRQPAATDTQYF. CDR3 bases: TGCAGCGTTTCACCCAGACAGCCCGCGGCAACAGATACGCAGTATTTT.

CDR3 protein: CAWSVTGRQPQHF. CDR3 sequence (DNA): TGTGCCTGGAGTGTAACAGGTCGTCAGCCCCAGCATTTT. V and J are TRBV30 and TRBJ1-5, with TRBD1 as a possible D gene (5 bases). Germline V gene data show CDR1 as GTSNPN and CDR2 as SVGIG (reference sequence). V lost 0 bases to trimming and J lost 6 bases, with 9 bases between them. This CDR3 has 13 residues.

The chain joins TRBV6-1 to TRBJ2-1; D may be TRBD1 (5 bases). Trimming pared 1 base from V and 4 bases from J, leaving 14 bases between. From germline, CDR1 is MNHNS and CDR2 SASEGT. The CDR3 spans 16 residues. The CDR3 loop is CASSEGGSWIYNEQFF. CDR3 bases: TGTGCCAGCAGTGAAGGGGGCAGTTGGATTTACAATGAGCAGTTCTTC.

This clone came up once. The chain carries TRBV7-2 and TRBJ1-2, with 8 bases lining up with TRBD1. V dropped 5 bases and J dropped 8; count of bases not matched to a gene: 13. CDR3 length equals 15 residues. Germline V CDR1 and CDR2: SGHTA, FQGNSA. CDR3 region: CASSPSTQGARGYTF. CDR3 coding DNA: TGTGCCAGCAGCCCCTCCACTCAGGGGGCACGGGGCTACACCTTC.

This chain joins TRBV7-2 and TRBJ2-3; TRBD1 matches at 10 bases. V trimming: 1 base; J trimming: 4 bases; junction bases outside the gene matches: 2. This CDR3 has 15 amino acids. The germline V gene encodes CDR1 SGHTA and CDR2 FQGNSA. The CDR3 spells CASSLGGQGSDTQYF. CDR3 DNA: TGTGCCAGCAGCTTAGGGGGACAGGGGTCAGATACGCAGTATTTT.